These 24 T cell receptor beta chains share one sample of origin, sequenced in a study of cytomegalovirus exposure and HLA in healthy donors (dated by TCRdb to about 2017). Library generation was performed with the immunoSEQ multiplex PCR assay. For the multiplex PCR, a mixture combining 60 forward primers for TCR Vbeta segments and 13 reverse primers for TCR Jbeta segments was used. Imported from immuneACCESS, the table was reduced by TCRdb to in-frame sequences with V and J called. These copies leave out some clones; in studies compared against another copy, an unresolved V gene accounts for under half, and the cause of the remainder is not known. Recorded for this sample are 85,000 to 100,000 clones; roughly three quarters of them occurred a single time. The biggest ten clones account for about 3.6% of the sample. Sequences were obtained from PBMCs. Every receptor here comes from a male donor in good health and CMV-seropositive.

The chain links TRBV13 to TRBJ2-5, with a possible D match to TRBD1 (5 bases). V was clipped by 1 base and J by 3 bases, with 6 bases between them. The germline V gene has CDR1 PRHDT and CDR2 FYEKMQ (reference sequence). This CDR3 contains 13 residues. The CDR3 bases are TGTGCCAGCAGCTTAGTAGGGGAAGAGACCCAGTACTTC. It encodes CASSLVGEETQYF. Combining the CDR3 with reference TRBV13 and TRBJ2-5 gives the whole variable domain AAGVIQSPRHLIKEKRETATLKCYPIPRHDTVYWYQQGPGQDPQFLISFYEKMQSDKGSIPDRFSAQQFSDYHSELNMSSLELGDSALYFCASSLVGEETQYFGPGTRLLVL.

The chain combines TRBV25-1 with TRBJ1-4; perhaps TRBD1 as D (5 bases). The length of the CDR3 is 15 residues. The V gene lost 2 bases and the J gene lost 6 bases, with 13 bases spanning the gap. CDR1 is MGHDK and CDR2 is SYGVNS in the germline V gene. CDR3 nucleotides: TGTGCCAGCAGTGAAGGGCGGGGCTTCCATGAAAAACTGTTTTTT. This codes for CASSEGRGFHEKLFF.

The V call is TRBV4-3, the J call TRBJ1-2, with D maybe TRBD1 (6 bases). CDR1 and CDR2 from the germline V gene are LGHNA and YSLEER. The CDR3 length is 16 residues. Between the trimmed V and J ends, which lost 0 bases and 5 bases, there was a span of 16 bases. The CDR3 DNA is TGCGCCAGCAGCCAAGATGGGGTTCAGGGGCTATATGGCTACACCTTC. Translated: CASSQDGVQGLYGYTF.

The V gene is TRBV15, the J gene TRBJ1-4; tentatively, D is TRBD1 (5 bases). The CDR3 consists of 16 residues. Germline CDR1 reads LNHNV; CDR2 reads YYDKDF (reference sequence). The V end lost 0 bases, the J end lost 5 bases, and 13 bases lay between the germline ends. CDR3 DNA sequence: TGTGCCACCAGCAGAGAGTCCGACAGCGCCAATGAAAAACTGTTTTTT. It codes for CATSRESDSANEKLFF.

This clone was detected a few times. This sequence joins TRBV6-5 and TRBJ1-1; no clear D gene. CDR3 size: 14 residues. Trimming removed 1 base from V and 4 bases from J, with 10 bases in between. In germline, CDR1 is MNHEY, CDR2 SVGAGI. CDR3 coding DNA: TGTGCCAGCAGTTACTATTCGCTGAGCACTGAAGCTTTCTTT. Protein sequence: CASSYYSLSTEAFF.

The chain recombines TRBV5-6 with TRBJ1-3, with D perhaps TRBD1 (6 bases). Deletions cut 0 bases from V and 4 bases from J, with 11 bases between. The CDR3 is 15 residues long. Germline V gene data show CDR1 as SGHDT and CDR2 as YYEEEE. The CDR3 DNA follows: TGTGCCAGCAGCTTGGGGGGGCGAGGAGGAAACACCATATATTTT. It translates to CASSLGGRGGNTIYF.

The chain recombines TRBV6-1 with TRBJ2-3; D is possibly TRBD2 (5 bases). Germline CDR1 and CDR2: MNHNS and SASEGT. CDR3 size: 15 residues. V lost 3 bases and J 0 bases, leaving 10 bases between the germline ends. The CDR3: CASSEVSGSTDTQYF. The CDR3 DNA sequence: TGTGCCAGCAGTGAGGTGAGCGGTAGCACAGATACGCAGTATTTT.

V gene TRBV2 combines with J gene TRBJ1-4, with 10 bases matching TRBD1. CDR3 length: 14 residues. Trimming took 6 bases from V and 8 from J; bases not matched to a gene: 6. CDR1 is SNHLY and CDR2 is FYNNEI in the germline V gene. CDR3 DNA sequence: TGTGCCAGCAGAAGAGGACAGGGGGAAGAAAAACTGTTTTTT. Its protein is CASRRGQGEEKLFF.

The CDR3 DNA sequence: TGCGCCAGCATCTTACGGGACAGGGAATACGAGCAGTACTTC. Its translation is CASILRDREYEQYF. This sequence joins TRBV10-1 and TRBJ2-7, with 9 bases identical to TRBD1. CDR1 and CDR2 (germline): WNHNN, SYGVQD (reference sequence). The CDR3 spans 14 residues. The junction had 8 bases not matched to a gene; V was cut back by 7 bases and J by 4 bases.

With regard to this clone: Within the sample, other DNA sequences also encode this same CDR3. V and J are TRBV20-1 and TRBJ2-7, with D hard to call. The CDR3 sequence is 11 residues long. Germline V gene lookup returns CDR1 DFQATT and CDR2 SNEGSKA (reference sequence). V lost 3 bases and J 5 bases, leaving 8 bases between the germline ends. The CDR3 DNA sequence: TGCAGTGCTAGCATTGGCAACGAGCAGTACTTC. Its translation: CSASIGNEQYF.

This clone was observed a handful of times. The chain joins TRBV7-9 to TRBJ2-3; D remains ambiguous. This CDR3 contains 12 residues. Germline V gene sequence: CDR1 SEHNR, CDR2 FQNEAQ (reference sequence). The V and J ends lost 1 base and 9 bases respectively, with 8 bases between them. CDR3 DNA: TGTGCCAGCAGCTTAGAGGCCAGGACGCAGTATTTT. Translation gives CASSLEARTQYF.

The V call is TRBV6-6, the J call TRBJ1-1; D is undetermined. The CDR3 loop spans 14 amino acids. V lost 0 bases, J lost 4 bases, and 9 bases lay in between. Germline V gene sequence: CDR1 MNHNY, CDR2 SVGAGI (reference sequence). Written as DNA, the CDR3 is TGTGCCAGCAGTTACTCCCAGGCGGGCACTGAAGCTTTCTTT. Its translation is CASSYSQAGTEAFF.

The chain links TRBV5-6 to TRBJ2-1; TRBD2 agrees at 12 bases. CDR3 size: 16 residues. The germline V gene encodes CDR1 SGHDT and CDR2 YYEEEE. The trim removed 4 bases at V and 6 bases at J, leaving 8 bases unmatched. CDR3 nucleotide sequence: TGTGCCAGCAGCGCTAGCGGGGGGGCAAAGATCAATGAGCAGTTCTTC. Translated, it gives CASSASGGAKINEQFF.

This chain uses TRBV27 with TRBJ2-7; tentatively, D is TRBD2 (6 bases). Trimming shortened V by 3 bases and J by 3 bases, and 15 bases separated the two germline ends. Germline loops: CDR1 MNHEY, CDR2 SMNVEV (reference sequence). The CDR3 is 15 amino acids. CDR3 coding DNA: TGTGCCAGCAGTTTCTATCCCCGCGGGGACTACGAGCAGTACTTC. Amino acid sequence: CASSFYPRGDYEQYF.

This clone came up a few times. This rearrangement joins TRBV7-3 to TRBJ2-1; the match to TRBD1 covers 9 bases. V gave up 4 bases and J gave up 1 base; unmatched junction bases: 2. This CDR3 has 15 amino acids. Germline loops: CDR1 SGHTA, CDR2 FQGTGA. The CDR3 DNA follows: TGTGCCAGCAGCTCTGACAGGGGGTCCTACAATGAGCAGTTCTTC. It is translated as CASSSDRGSYNEQFF.

The rearrangement joins TRBV30 to TRBJ2-7; a possible D gene is TRBD1 (6 bases). The germline gives CDR1 GTSNPN, CDR2 SVGIG (reference sequence). Trimming cost V 3 bases and J 6 bases, with 12 bases left between them. This CDR3 comprises 12 residues. The CDR3 protein is CAWSRQALEQYF. The CDR3 nucleotides read TGTGCCTGGAGCCGACAGGCCCTCGAGCAGTACTTC.

The chain combines TRBV2 with TRBJ2-7; 8 bases are a match to TRBD1. Germline CDR1 SNHLY, CDR2 FYNNEI. The V segment lost 2 bases and the J segment 2 bases; nucleotides outside the gene matches: 2. This CDR3 has 14 residues. CDR3 DNA: TGTGCCAGCAGTGAAACAGGGGGGACCTACGAGCAGTACTTC. Translated, it gives CASSETGGTYEQYF.

The chain is built from TRBV29-1 and TRBJ1-2; D may be TRBD1 (6 bases). This CDR3 has 13 amino acids. Germline V gives CDR1 SQVTM, CDR2 ANQGSEA. V was pared by 2 bases and J by 7 bases, with 14 bases between. The CDR3 is CSVEKAGDGGYTF. In nucleotides, the CDR3 is TGCAGCGTTGAAAAGGCAGGGGACGGTGGCTACACCTTC.

V gene TRBV14 combines with J gene TRBJ2-4, with a weak D call TRBD2 (5 bases). V lost 3 bases to trimming and J lost 5 bases, with 11 bases between them. Germline loops: CDR1 SGHDN, CDR2 FVKESK. The CDR3 is made up of 14 amino acids. The CDR3 loop reads CASSHGLLENIQYF. CDR3 nucleotide sequence: TGTGCCAGCAGCCACGGACTCCTTGAAAACATTCAGTACTTC.

The CDR3 sequence is CASSQGTGQPYEQYF. For the CDR3, the DNA is TGTGCCAGCAGCCAAGGCACAGGGCAACCCTACGAGCAGTACTTC. The chain employs TRBV14 and TRBJ2-7, with D perhaps TRBD1 (6 bases). From germline, CDR1 is SGHDN and CDR2 FVKESK. Between the trimmed V and J ends, which lost 1 base and 2 bases, there was a span of 12 bases. This CDR3 region has 15 residues.

The chain couples TRBV29-1 to TRBJ2-3; TRBD2 matches 7 bases. Per germline, CDR1 SQVTM and CDR2 ANQGSEA. With 3 bases clipped from V and 0 bases from J, the junction kept 6 bases outside the gene matches. CDR3 length: 15 amino acids. CDR3 sequence (DNA): TGCAGCGTTGACAGGGAGGGATATAGCACAGATACGCAGTATTTT. This codes for CSVDREGYSTDTQYF.

The chain carries TRBV6-4 and TRBJ1-1; D is possibly TRBD1 (5 bases). The CDR3 covers 15 residues. In germline, CDR1 is MRHNA, CDR2 SNTAGT. The ends were cut back, 0 bases at V and 4 bases at J, with 12 bases in the middle. CDR3: CASSDSGAGITEAFF. CDR3 DNA sequence: TGTGCCAGCAGTGACTCAGGGGCAGGGATCACTGAAGCTTTCTTT.

The V and J genes are TRBV5-1 and TRBJ2-5; maybe TRBD2 (7 bases). The CDR3 has 16 amino acids. CDR1 SGHRS and CDR2 YFSETQ come from the germline V gene. Between the trimmed V and J ends, which lost 7 bases and 6 bases, there was a span of 25 bases. CDR3 nucleotides: TGCGCCAGCTACGCCGGCGGGAGTGGGGGGCGGCAGACCCAGTACTTC. Protein: CASYAGGSGGRQTQYF.

This clone was seen just once. The chain joins TRBV4-3 to TRBJ1-1; possible D gene TRBD1, 6 bases. The CDR3 has 15 amino acids. V lost 4 bases, J lost 8 bases, and 20 bases lay in between. CDR1 and CDR2 from the germline V gene are LGHNA and YSLEER. Here the CDR3 reads CASSRYPGTPGEAFF. DNA for the CDR3: TGCGCCAGCAGCCGATACCCCGGGACACCGGGGGAAGCTTTCTTT.